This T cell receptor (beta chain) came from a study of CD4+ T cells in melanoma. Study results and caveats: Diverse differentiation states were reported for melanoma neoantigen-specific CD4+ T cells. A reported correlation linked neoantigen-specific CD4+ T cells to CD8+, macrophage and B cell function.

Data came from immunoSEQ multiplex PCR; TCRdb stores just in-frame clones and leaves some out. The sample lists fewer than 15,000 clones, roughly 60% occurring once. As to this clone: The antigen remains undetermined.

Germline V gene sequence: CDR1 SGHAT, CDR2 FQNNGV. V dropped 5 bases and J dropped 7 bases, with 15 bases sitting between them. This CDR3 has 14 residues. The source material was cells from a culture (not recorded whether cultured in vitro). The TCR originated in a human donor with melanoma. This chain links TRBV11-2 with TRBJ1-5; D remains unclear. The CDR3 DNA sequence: TGTGCCAGCAGCCGAACAAGTTCCCCACAGCCCCAGCATTTT. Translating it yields CASSRTSSPQPQHF.